This entry lists 32 T cell receptor beta chains sequenced from one sample in a study of shared clonotypes between healthy human individuals. Sequenced by immunoSEQ multiplex PCR; TCRdb stores in-frame clones only, minus some. The sample comprises a few million clones, 93% of which are singletons, and about 0.37% rests with the top ten. The sample consisted of naive CD4+ T cells from PBMCs. Subset: CD45RA+ positively selected. These receptors were taken from a man aged 18 to 29 in good health. Some clones in this sample may be carry-over from other donors' samples.

This clone has a single count. J is TRBJ1-5 and V is TRBV28; 7 nucleotides agree with TRBD1. In germline, CDR1 is MDHEN, CDR2 SYDVKM. The V segment lost 3 bases and the J segment 2 bases; nucleotides outside the gene matches: 4. The CDR3 is 15 amino acids. CDR3 nucleotide sequence: TGTGCCAGCAGTTTTAAAGGGGGCGGCAATCAGCCCCAGCATTTT. It encodes CASSFKGGGNQPQHF.

V usage is TRBV27 and J usage is TRBJ2-5; 9 positions match TRBD2. CDR3 size: 16 residues. From germline, CDR1 is MNHEY and CDR2 SMNVEV (reference sequence). V was clipped by 2 bases and J by 7 bases; unmatched bases: 11. CDR3 sequence: CASSLQGSGGRGTQYF. The CDR3 region has the DNA TGTGCCAGCAGTTTACAGGGTAGCGGGGGCCGTGGGACCCAGTACTTC.

The rearrangement joins TRBV5-4 to TRBJ2-7, with 7 bases fitting TRBD2. Trimming at V came to 4 bases and at J to 2 bases, leaving 9 bases not matched to a gene. Germline loops: CDR1 SGHNT, CDR2 YYREEE (reference sequence). The CDR3 totals 15 residues. CDR3 nucleotides: TGTGCCAGCAGCGGAGGGCCTCGGGAGGCCTACGAGCAGTACTTC. Protein product: CASSGGPREAYEQYF. Drawing the rest from reference TRBV5-4 and TRBJ2-7, the complete variable domain is ETGVTQSPTHLIKTRGQQVTLRCSSQSGHNTVSWYQQALGQGPQFIFQYYREEENGRGNFPPRFSGLQFPNYSSELNVNALELDDSALYLCASSGGPREAYEQYFGPGTRLTVT.

The chain has TRBV23-1 and TRBJ1-2, with D maybe TRBD1 (6 bases). Being an ORF, TRBV23-1 has a function that is uncertain. The length of the CDR3 is 16 residues. Trimming took 0 bases from V and 0 from J, leaving 11 bases between them. CDR3 nucleotides: TGCGCCAGCAGTCAATCGACAGGACTGGCTAACTATGGCTACACCTTC. It encodes CASSQSTGLANYGYTF.

The rearrangement uses TRBV7-9 and TRBJ2-5; D gene uncertain. V shed 3 bases and J shed 0 bases, with 14 bases lying between them. The CDR3 is 16 amino acids. Germline V CDR1 and CDR2: SEHNR, FQNEAQ (reference sequence). The CDR3 DNA follows: TGTGCCAGCAGCTTTCTCCCCGGAGCAGACCAAGAGACCCAGTACTTC. It translates to CASSFLPGADQETQYF.

This clone has a handful of counts. The chain is built from TRBV2 and TRBJ1-5; D unresolved. This CDR3 spans 12 amino acids. CDR1 and CDR2 from the germline V gene are SNHLY and FYNNEI. The V end lost 1 base, the J end lost 7 bases, and 5 bases lay between the germline ends. DNA of the CDR3: TGTGCCAGCAGTGAAGGGCCACAGCCCCAGCATTTT. As protein: CASSEGPQPQHF.

V gene TRBV7-3 combines with J gene TRBJ2-2; 8 bases align to TRBD2. Trimming cost V 3 bases and J 5 bases; bases outside gene matches: 5. The CDR3 length is 15 residues. Per germline, CDR1 SGHTA and CDR2 FQGTGA. CDR3 protein: CASSFTGGGTGELFF. The CDR3 DNA sequence: TGTGCCAGCAGCTTCACGGGAGGGGGGACCGGGGAGCTGTTTTTT.

CDR3 nucleotide sequence: TGTGCCAGCAGTACTGGGACAGGGGGCTACGAGCAGTACTTC. It translates to CASSTGTGGYEQYF. V and J are TRBV6-5 and TRBJ2-7, with 11 bases identical to TRBD1. The CDR3 runs to 14 residues. In germline, CDR1 is MNHEY, CDR2 SVGAGI. The J segment lost 3 bases and the V segment lost 5 bases, leaving 3 bases of the junction unmatched.

This chain joins TRBV27 and TRBJ2-5, with TRBD2 identical over 13 bases. From germline, CDR1 is MNHEY and CDR2 SMNVEV (reference sequence). This CDR3 comprises 19 residues. J was trimmed by 0 bases and V by 5 bases; bases with no gene match: 12. The CDR3 DNA follows: TGTGCCAGCAGTCCGACTAGCGGGAGGCTCCTCGTACACCAAGAGACCCAGTACTTC. This gives the protein CASSPTSGRLLVHQETQYF.

The chain links TRBV6-5 to TRBJ1-2, with D tentatively TRBD1 (6 bases). The CDR3 runs 12 residues. Germline-derived CDR1 and CDR2 are MNHEY and SVGAGI. Trimming took 7 bases from V and 8 from J, leaving 14 bases between them. The CDR3, as DNA: TGTGCCAGCACCACAGGGTTTGGAGGCTACACCTTC. Translating it yields CASTTGFGGYTF.

The chain is built from TRBV7-9 and TRBJ2-5; 9 bases are a match to TRBD2. The CDR3 spans 16 residues. Unmatched junction bases numbered 12, after V lost 0 bases and J lost 10 bases. Per germline, CDR1 SEHNR and CDR2 FQNEAQ (reference sequence). Written as DNA, the CDR3 is TGTGCCAGCAGCTTAGCTGGCGGGAGGGCCTTTTCGGACCAGTACTTC. It yields the protein CASSLAGGRAFSDQYF.

The chain is built from TRBV7-2 and TRBJ1-5; 7 bases map to TRBD1. The CDR3 has 14 amino acids. V dropped 5 bases and J dropped 4; count of bases not matched to a gene: 5. The germline gives CDR1 SGHTA, CDR2 FQGNSA. CDR3 region: CASSPGQPNQPQHF. CDR3 sequence (DNA): TGTGCCAGCAGCCCGGGACAGCCGAATCAGCCCCAGCATTTT.

CDR3 DNA: TGTGCCAGCAGCCCCGGGACGGTTAGCAATCAGCCCCAGCATTTT. It specifies CASSPGTVSNQPQHF. The chain employs TRBV6-1 and TRBJ1-5; D perhaps matches TRBD1 (5 bases). Per germline, CDR1 MNHNS and CDR2 SASEGT. Trimming shortened V by 6 bases and J by 0 bases, and 12 bases separated the two germline ends. The CDR3 consists of 15 residues.

Note on this clone: This specimen includes other DNA sequences encoding the same CDR3. The CDR3 coding sequence is TGTGCCAGCAGCCCGGGACAGCTAAATGAAAAACTGTTTTTT. It yields the protein CASSPGQLNEKLFF. The gene calls are TRBV28 and TRBJ1-4; 7 bases match TRBD1. The CDR3 is 14 residues long. Germline CDR1 and CDR2: MDHEN and SYDVKM. The junction had 6 bases not matched to a gene; V was cut back by 6 bases and J by 5 bases.

V and J are TRBV9 and TRBJ1-1, with TRBD1 as a possible D gene (5 bases). V was cut by 1 base and J by 3 bases, with 10 bases left in between. The V gene's germline CDR1 is SGDLS and CDR2 YYNGEE. The CDR3 is 14 amino acids. DNA for the CDR3: TGTGCCAGCAGCGTAAGGGTAGGGGACACTGAAGCTTTCTTT. Its protein is CASSVRVGDTEAFF.

This rearrangement joins TRBV27 to TRBJ2-7; D unclear. In germline, CDR1 is MNHEY, CDR2 SMNVEV (reference sequence). V was pared by 5 bases and J by 4 bases, with 21 bases between. The CDR3 runs to 16 residues. The CDR3 coding sequence is TGTGCCAGCAGTCCCGAGCCAACCGGGCCTCCATACGAGCAGTACTTC. It codes for CASSPEPTGPPYEQYF.

The rearrangement links TRBV11-3 to TRBJ2-1, with TRBD2 identical over 8 bases. The germline V gene has CDR1 SGHNT and CDR2 YENEEA. Trimming removed 1 base from V and 0 bases from J; junction bases left unmatched: 5. This CDR3 region has 17 residues. DNA of the CDR3: TGTGCCAGCAGCTTAGGAAGCGGGGGTAGCTCCTACAATGAGCAGTTCTTC. This translates into CASSLGSGGSSYNEQFF.

V and J are TRBV19 and TRBJ1-5; D ambiguous. CDR1 LNHDA and CDR2 SQIVND come from the germline V gene (reference sequence). V was trimmed by 3 bases and J by 3 bases, leaving 15 bases between them. The CDR3 runs 16 residues. The CDR3 region is CASSMKGVQYNQPQHF. The CDR3 DNA reads as TGTGCCAGTAGTATGAAAGGAGTACAGTACAATCAGCCCCAGCATTTT.

The rearrangement links TRBV28 to TRBJ1-2; no definite D call. Germline assignment: CDR1 MDHEN and CDR2 SYDVKM. The CDR3 extends over 15 amino acids. Trimming removed 2 bases at V and 4 bases at J, with 14 bases between. CDR3 sequence (DNA): TGTGCCAGCAGTTTAGAGGTTCGAGACTTCTATGGCTACACCTTC. It translates to CASSLEVRDFYGYTF.

The rearrangement joins TRBV28 to TRBJ1-2, with a possible D match to TRBD1 (5 bases). Germline assignment: CDR1 MDHEN and CDR2 SYDVKM. This CDR3 has 13 residues. Trimming took 6 bases from V and 2 from J, leaving 10 bases between them. CDR3 coding DNA: TGTGCCAGCAGGCCGGGACTGAACTATGGCTACACCTTC. It encodes CASRPGLNYGYTF.

The chain combines TRBV7-5 with TRBJ2-1; the table's D gene call, TRBD2, was not cross checked with the DNA. TRBV7-5 is designated a pseudogene. There are 16 residues in the CDR3. The CDR3 protein is CARDGGASGNYNEQFF. The CDR3, as DNA: TGTGCCAGAGACGGCGGGGCTAGCGGAAACTACAATGAGCAGTTCTTC.

The chain uses TRBV5-1 and TRBJ2-1; D may match TRBD1 or TRBD2 (5 bases each). V lost 3 bases and J lost 4, with 14 bases in between. This CDR3 has 15 residues. Germline CDR1 reads SGHRS; CDR2 reads YFSETQ. The DNA of the CDR3 is TGCGCCAGCAGCTCCCGGGACCGAACTTACAATGAGCAGTTCTTC. This sequence encodes CASSSRDRTYNEQFF.

J is TRBJ2-5 and V is TRBV7-9; 7 nucleotides agree with TRBD1. Germline V gene lookup returns CDR1 SEHNR and CDR2 FQNEAQ (reference sequence). The ends lost 4 bases at V and 1 base at J; junction bases unmatched: 6. The CDR3 covers 15 residues. CDR3 nucleotide sequence: TGTGCCAGCAGCTCGCAGGGGGATTTCCAAGAGACCCAGTACTTC. The encoded protein is CASSSQGDFQETQYF. Full variable domain (outside the CDR3, taken from reference TRBV7-9 and TRBJ2-5): DTGVSQNPRHKITKRGQNVTFRCDPISEHNRLYWYRQTLGQGPEFLTYFQNEAQLEKSRLLSDRFSAERPKGSFSTLEIQRTEQGDSAMYLCASSSQGDFQETQYFGPGTRLLVL.

The rearrangement joins TRBV11-2 to TRBJ2-7; tentatively, D is TRBD1 (5 bases). Per the germline V gene, CDR1 is SGHAT and CDR2 is FQNNGV. V gave up 5 bases and J gave up 5 bases, with 16 bases separating them. The CDR3 is 14 residues long. The CDR3, as DNA: TGTGCCAGCAGCCCAGGGTGGGTGATTCACGAGCAGTACTTC. It is translated as CASSPGWVIHEQYF. Filled out from reference TRBV11-2 and TRBJ2-7, the complete variable domain reads EAGVAQSPRYKIIEKRQSVAFWCNPISGHATLYWYQQILGQGPKLLIQFQNNGVVDDSQLPKDRFSAERLKGVDSTLKIQPAKLEDSAVYLCASSPGWVIHEQYFGPGTRLTVT.

The chain employs TRBV10-3 and TRBJ1-2, with 7 bases fitting TRBD1. The CDR3 is 15 amino acids. The germline V gene encodes CDR1 ENHRY and CDR2 SYGVKD. J was trimmed by 5 bases and V by 2 bases; bases with no gene match: 8. The CDR3 bases are TGTGCCATCAGTGAGGCTACAGGGGCGGGGTATGGCTACACCTTC. Protein: CAISEATGAGYGYTF.

The chain uses TRBV25-1 and TRBJ2-3; D remains ambiguous. From germline, CDR1 is MGHDK and CDR2 SYGVNS. V lost 5 bases and J lost 0, with 9 bases in between. There are 14 residues in the CDR3. CDR3 sequence reads: CASSYGFSTDTQYF. CDR3 in DNA: TGTGCCAGCAGTTACGGCTTCAGCACAGATACGCAGTATTTT.

The gene calls are TRBV2 and TRBJ2-1; 9 nucleotides agree with TRBD2. V trimming: 6 bases; J trimming: 7 bases; junction bases outside the gene matches: 4. Germline loops: CDR1 SNHLY, CDR2 FYNNEI. The CDR3 extends over 13 amino acids. CDR3 region: CASRRTSANEQFF. The CDR3 nucleotides are TGTGCCAGCAGACGGACTAGCGCTAATGAGCAGTTCTTC.

The gene calls are TRBV29-1 and TRBJ2-5; 10 bases map to TRBD1. The germline V gene has CDR1 SQVTM and CDR2 ANQGSEA. Germline trimming cut 6 bases from V and 6 bases from J; bases unmatched to any gene: 16. The CDR3 runs to 16 residues. For the CDR3, the DNA is TGCAGCGTGGATGGTACCACGGGACAGGGGTCAAAGACCCAGTACTTC. Its protein is CSVDGTTGQGSKTQYF.

The rearrangement uses TRBV28 and TRBJ2-1, with 8 bases lining up with TRBD2. CDR1 and CDR2 from the germline V gene are MDHEN and SYDVKM. V dropped 7 bases and J dropped 9; count of bases not matched to a gene: 14. This CDR3 has 15 amino acids. The CDR3 sequence is CASTKGAGALSEQFF. Written as DNA, the CDR3 is TGTGCCAGCACCAAAGGAGCGGGAGCTTTAAGTGAGCAGTTCTTC. Variable domain in full (rest from reference TRBV28 and TRBJ2-1): DVKVTQSSRYLVKRTGEKVFLECVQDMDHENMFWYRQDPGLGLRLIYFSYDVKMKEKGDIPEGYSVSREKKERFSLILESASTNQTSMYLCASTKGAGALSEQFFGPGTRLTVL.

This clone was detected only a few times. The sample holds other DNA sequences that translate to the same CDR3. J is TRBJ1-1 and V is TRBV18; TRBD1 is a possible D gene (5 bases). The CDR3 sequence is 13 residues long. V lost 3 bases, J lost 1 base, and 6 bases lay in between. The germline V gene encodes CDR1 KGHSH and CDR2 LQKENI. The CDR3 reads CASSPQGNTEAFF. The DNA of the CDR3 is TGTGCCAGCTCACCTCAGGGGAACACTGAAGCTTTCTTT. Drawing the rest from reference TRBV18 and TRBJ1-1, the complete variable domain is NAGVMQNPRHLVRRRGQEARLRCSPMKGHSHVYWYRQLPEEGLKFMVYLQKENIIDESGMPKERFSAEFPKEGPSILRIQQVVRGDSAAYFCASSPQGNTEAFFGQGTRLTVV.

V gene TRBV6-1 combines with J gene TRBJ2-1; 7 bases map to TRBD1. The CDR3 runs 11 residues. V shed 7 bases, J shed 8 bases, and the junction held 2 bases outside the gene matches. The germline CDR1 and CDR2 sequences are MNHNS and SASEGT. Written as DNA, the CDR3 is TGTGCCAGCACAGGGGGTTATGAGCAGTTCTTC. Translation: CASTGGYEQFF.

This clone was detected only a few times. The V and J genes are TRBV7-2 and TRBJ1-1; no definite D call. Trimming removed 2 bases at V and 5 bases at J, with 9 bases between. Germline CDR1 is SGHTA and CDR2 is FQGNSA. This CDR3 spans 13 amino acids. The CDR3 DNA sequence: TGTGCCAGCAGCTTAAGGATCGGGACTGAAGCTTTCTTT. This sequence encodes CASSLRIGTEAFF.